The 28 T cell receptor beta chains below come from one sample, sequenced in a study of sequential checkpoint blockade in melanoma (dated by TCRdb to between 2018 and 2020). Read against the paper, the sample's treatment or condition label means: randomized to nivolumab then ipilimumab (arm A) or the reverse (arm B). Library method: the immunoSEQ multiplex PCR assay. Here the immuneACCESS table is served through TCRdb, limited to in-frame sequences with V and J called. Missing clones are a known gap in these copies; in checked studies unresolved V genes cover under half, and the rest lacks a known reason. A total of about 20,000 clones appear in this sample, approximately 70% of them only once. The ten largest make up approximately 20% of the sample. Sequences were derived from CD8+ T cells sorted from blood (inferred from file names), sampled from a patient given nivolumab and ipilimumab in sequence. The receptor source for this set is a human donor with melanoma.

V and J are TRBV6-6 and TRBJ1-4, with 9 positions matching TRBD1. This CDR3 has 15 residues. Germline-derived CDR1 and CDR2 are MNHNY and SVGAGI (reference sequence). The junction had 9 bases not matched to a gene; V was cut back by 6 bases and J by 7 bases. The CDR3 protein is CASSPRDRVSEKLFF. The CDR3, as DNA: TGTGCCAGCAGCCCACGGGACAGGGTATCTGAAAAACTGTTTTTT.

This chain connects TRBV25-1 to TRBJ2-1, with D perhaps matching TRBD2 (6 bases). CDR1 is MGHDK and CDR2 is SYGVNS in the germline V gene. This CDR3 is built from 16 residues. V lost 2 bases and J lost 0, with 11 bases in between. CDR3 in DNA: TGTGCCAGCAGTGAACGGGGGACTTACTCCTACAATGAGCAGTTCTTC. It specifies CASSERGTYSYNEQFF.

V and J are TRBV4-3 and TRBJ2-7; 10 positions match TRBD2. The junction had 4 bases not matched to a gene; V was cut back by 3 bases and J by 2 bases. The CDR3 is made up of 15 amino acids. The V gene's germline CDR1 is LGHNA and CDR2 YSLEER. The CDR3 region is CASSQGTSVTYEQYF. The DNA of the CDR3 is TGCGCCAGCAGCCAGGGGACTAGCGTGACCTACGAGCAGTACTTC.

The chain links TRBV28 to TRBJ1-1, with D possibly matching TRBD1 (6 bases). This CDR3 comprises 13 residues. The germline gives CDR1 MDHEN, CDR2 SYDVKM. The V and J ends lost 3 bases and 9 bases respectively, with 14 bases between them. The CDR3 spells CASSFRGGIKAFF. CDR3 in DNA: TGTGCCAGCAGTTTCAGGGGCGGCATCAAAGCTTTCTTT.

This clone was detected a few times. The genes are TRBV6-4 and TRBJ2-3; 9 bases align to TRBD2. Germline trimming cut 2 bases from V and 4 bases from J; bases unmatched to any gene: 4. Germline V gene data show CDR1 as MRHNA and CDR2 as SNTAGT. The CDR3 length is 15 residues. The DNA for the CDR3 is TGTGCCAGCAGTGACGCGAGCGGGGGGTCAGATACGCAGTATTTT. This gives the protein CASSDASGGSDTQYF.

This chain links TRBV13 with TRBJ1-3; D gene ambiguous. V lost 8 bases to trimming and J lost 2 bases, with 19 bases between them. CDR3 length equals 16 residues. Germline-derived CDR1 and CDR2 are PRHDT and FYEKMQ (reference sequence). CDR3 nucleotide sequence: TGTGCCAGCCCCCTCCCCCGAGCCGCCACTGGAAACACCATATATTTT. Residues: CASPLPRAATGNTIYF.

This clone was observed a single time. The V and J genes are TRBV4-3 and TRBJ1-4, with D maybe TRBD1 (5 bases). This CDR3 spans 14 amino acids. Germline loops: CDR1 LGHNA, CDR2 YSLEER. Trimming shortened V by 4 bases and J by 4 bases, and 10 bases separated the two germline ends. This CDR3 is CASSPRQLNEKLFF. CDR3 nucleotide sequence: TGCGCCAGCAGCCCGAGACAGCTTAATGAAAAACTGTTTTTT.

V usage is TRBV9 and J usage is TRBJ2-7, with 8 bases that match TRBD2. Losses at the gene ends were 10 bases for V and 3 bases for J; bases not matched to a gene: 9. The CDR3 is 13 amino acids. Germline loops: CDR1 SGDLS, CDR2 YYNGEE. In nucleotides, the CDR3 is TGTGCCTCAGGGGCGGGGGGAGGCTACGAGCAGTACTTC. This sequence encodes CASGAGGGYEQYF. The full variable domain, with the rest looked up from reference TRBV9 and TRBJ2-7, is DSGVTQTPKHLITATGQRVTLRCSPRSGDLSVYWYQQSLDQGLQFLIQYYNGEERAKGNILERFSAQQFPDLHSELNLSSLELGDSALYFCASGAGGGYEQYFGPGTRLTVT.

This chain connects TRBV27 to TRBJ2-7; D not certain. The CDR3 sequence is 14 residues long. In germline, CDR1 is MNHEY, CDR2 SMNVEV (reference sequence). Trimming stripped 3 bases from V and 3 bases from J, with 12 bases between. Here the CDR3 DNA reads TGTGCCAGCAGTTTGAGAGGCCCGATCTACGAGCAGTACTTC. As protein: CASSLRGPIYEQYF.

The chain couples TRBV9 to TRBJ2-5; tentatively, D is TRBD1 (5 bases). Germline CDR1 and CDR2: SGDLS and YYNGEE. This CDR3 spans 16 amino acids. Trimming cost V 1 base and J 0 bases, with 13 bases left between them. CDR3 loop: CASSVNVAGNQETQYF. As DNA, the CDR3 is TGTGCCAGCAGCGTAAATGTGGCAGGGAACCAAGAGACCCAGTACTTC.

Of note for this clone: A junction end diverges from the germline sequence, so it may reflect a read error. The chain links TRBV7-9 to TRBJ1-1; TRBD1 is a possible D gene (5 bases). The CDR3 is made up of 15 amino acids. CDR1 is SEHNR and CDR2 is FQNEAQ in the germline V gene (reference sequence). The DNA for the CDR3 is TGTGCCAGCAGCATAGCCCACGGACAGAACACTGAAGCTTTCTTT. It translates to CASSIAHGQNTEAFF.

The chain has TRBV4-1 and TRBJ2-7; TRBD2 aligns across 13 bases. V shed 1 base, J shed 5 bases, and the junction held 14 bases outside the gene matches. The CDR3 extends over 19 amino acids. CDR1 MGHRA and CDR2 YSYEKL come from the germline V gene. The CDR3 coding sequence is TGCGCCAGCAGCCAAGTGGGGAAACTAGCGGGGGGGCCGAGGGACGAGCAGTACTTC. Protein product: CASSQVGKLAGGPRDEQYF.

The V call is TRBV9, the J call TRBJ2-3; D perhaps matches TRBD2 (6 bases). There are 15 residues in the CDR3. Trimming removed 2 bases at V and 0 bases at J, with 10 bases between. CDR1 is SGDLS, CDR2 YYNGEE, per germline. The CDR3 sequence is CASSVGAGSTDTQYF. Here the CDR3 DNA reads TGTGCCAGCAGCGTCGGGGCGGGGAGCACAGATACGCAGTATTTT.

The chain recombines TRBV19 with TRBJ1-1; 9 nucleotides align to TRBD1. The V gene's germline CDR1 is LNHDA and CDR2 SQIVND (reference sequence). This CDR3 has 16 amino acids. The trim removed 6 bases at V and 1 base at J, leaving 9 bases unmatched. The CDR3: CASRTAGTGWNTEAFF. The CDR3 bases are TGTGCCAGTAGGACGGCGGGGACAGGGTGGAACACTGAAGCTTTCTTT.

This clone turned up a few times. The germline gene is not matched at one end of the junction; a read error may be the cause. This chain connects TRBV4-1 to TRBJ2-7; tentatively, D is TRBD2 (7 bases). This CDR3 contains 16 residues. Germline assignment: CDR1 MGHRA and CDR2 YSYEKL. CDR3 sequence: CASSQDEGGGGREQYF. The CDR3, as DNA: TGTGCCAGCAGCCAAGACGAAGGGGGAGGGGGTCGTGAGCAGTACTTC.

The genes are TRBV5-5 and TRBJ1-5, with 12 positions matching TRBD1. The CDR3 totals 16 residues. Trimming cost V 3 bases and J 6 bases; bases outside gene matches: 7. The germline CDR1 and CDR2 sequences are SGHKS and YYEKEE (reference sequence). The CDR3 reads CASSYGDRGLGQPQHF. In DNA form, the CDR3 reads TGTGCCAGCAGCTACGGGGACAGGGGGCTGGGTCAGCCCCAGCATTTT.

This clone rates as large. The sample has other DNA sequences that encode this CDR3 too. The chain couples TRBV5-1 to TRBJ1-1; D is perhaps TRBD1 (6 bases). This CDR3 comprises 14 residues. CDR1 is SGHRS and CDR2 is YFSETQ in the germline V gene. Trimming left V 2 bases short and J 1 base short, with 9 bases between. CDR3 sequence (DNA): TGCGCCAGCAGCTTATTACAGGGGAACACTGAAGCTTTCTTT. Protein: CASSLLQGNTEAFF.

This chain uses TRBV10-3 with TRBJ1-1, with D possibly matching TRBD1 (6 bases). Deletions cut 0 bases from V and 1 base from J, with 9 bases between. Germline CDR1 ENHRY, CDR2 SYGVKD. The CDR3 has 15 amino acids. The CDR3 spells CAISESQTGNTEAFF. Here the CDR3 DNA reads TGTGCCATCAGTGAGTCCCAGACAGGGAACACTGAAGCTTTCTTT.

This clone has only one observation. This rearrangement joins TRBV5-6 to TRBJ1-4, with D possibly TRBD1 on 6 matching bases. The CDR3 spans 16 residues. Trimming cost V 0 bases and J 5 bases, with 14 bases left between them. The germline gives CDR1 SGHDT, CDR2 YYEEEE. Here the CDR3 DNA reads TGTGCCAGCAGCTTGGGAACCGGGACAAGGAATGAAAAACTGTTTTTT. Protein: CASSLGTGTRNEKLFF.

The chain employs TRBV13 and TRBJ2-5; 11 nucleotides agree with TRBD2. Germline CDR1 is PRHDT and CDR2 is FYEKMQ (reference sequence). CDR3 size: 16 residues. After removal of 5 bases from V and 0 bases from J, the junction contained 5 bases not matched to a gene. CDR3 sequence (DNA): TGTGCCAGCAGCCCACCTAGCGGGGGGAACCAAGAGACCCAGTACTTC. Translating it yields CASSPPSGGNQETQYF.

The gene calls are TRBV7-6 and TRBJ2-7; 10 bases fit TRBD1. Germline lookup yields CDR1 SGHVS and CDR2 FNYEAQ. CDR3 length: 15 residues. With 3 bases clipped from V and 3 bases from J, the junction kept 5 bases outside the gene matches. In nucleotides, the CDR3 is TGTGCCAGCAGCTTGGAGGGACAGGGGTTCTACGAGCAGTACTTC. The encoded protein is CASSLEGQGFYEQYF.

The rearrangement joins TRBV2 to TRBJ1-1, with D tentatively TRBD1 (5 bases). Germline V gene data show CDR1 as SNHLY and CDR2 as FYNNEI. The CDR3 loop spans 19 amino acids. Trimming removed 8 bases at V and 1 base at J, with 29 bases between. The CDR3 DNA sequence: TGTGCCAGCGAGCTCCGGACCGATAAGACAGAGAAAGAGAACACTGAAGCTTTCTTT. Translated, it gives CASELRTDKTEKENTEAFF.

The rearrangement joins TRBV5-8 to TRBJ1-4; 7 bases map to TRBD1. The ends lost 1 base at V and 3 bases at J; junction bases unmatched: 6. The germline gives CDR1 SGHTS, CDR2 YDEGEE. The CDR3 runs 16 residues. The CDR3 spells CASSLPDREANEKLFF. CDR3 bases: TGTGCCAGCAGCTTGCCCGACAGGGAGGCTAATGAAAAACTGTTTTTT.

This clone is judged large. The chain recombines TRBV7-9 with TRBJ1-1, with TRBD1 matching 8 bases. The CDR3 consists of 15 residues. In germline, CDR1 is SEHNR, CDR2 FQNEAQ (reference sequence). After removal of 5 bases from V and 4 bases from J, the junction contained 9 bases not matched to a gene. CDR3 loop: CASSAWTGSSTEAFF. CDR3 DNA: TGTGCCAGCAGCGCCTGGACAGGGTCTAGCACTGAAGCTTTCTTT.

The rearrangement joins TRBV5-6 to TRBJ2-7; TRBD1 matches 8 bases. J gave up 3 bases and V 4 bases, and 12 bases lay outside the gene matches. The CDR3 length is 16 residues. Germline V gives CDR1 SGHDT, CDR2 YYEEEE. This chain's CDR3 is CASSPSDRVPRYEQYF. CDR3 DNA sequence: TGTGCCAGCAGCCCCTCGGACAGGGTGCCCCGCTACGAGCAGTACTTC.

The chain uses TRBV30 and TRBJ1-2, with D possibly matching TRBD1 (5 bases). Looked up from germline, CDR1 is GTSNPN and CDR2 is SVGIG (reference sequence). Trimming left V 8 bases short and J 9 bases short, with 22 bases between. This CDR3 region has 13 residues. The CDR3 DNA reads as TGTGCCCGCTACCCTGGGGCCCAAGGGCGCTACACCTTC. This sequence encodes CARYPGAQGRYTF.

V gene TRBV5-1 combines with J gene TRBJ2-1; no definite D call. The CDR3 sequence is 11 residues long. CDR1 is SGHRS and CDR2 is YFSETQ in the germline V gene. Trimming took 4 bases from V and 4 from J, leaving 3 bases between them. DNA of the CDR3: TGCGCCAGCAGCCAGTACAATGAGCAGTTCTTC. Translation: CASSQYNEQFF.

The V and J genes are TRBV7-3 and TRBJ2-1; TRBD2 matches at 7 bases. There are 14 residues in the CDR3. V was clipped by 5 bases and J by 8 bases; unmatched bases: 9. CDR1 and CDR2 (germline): SGHTA, FQGTGA. This chain's CDR3 is CASSPGAGYHEQFF. CDR3 coding DNA: TGTGCCAGCAGCCCGGGAGCGGGATACCATGAGCAGTTCTTC.